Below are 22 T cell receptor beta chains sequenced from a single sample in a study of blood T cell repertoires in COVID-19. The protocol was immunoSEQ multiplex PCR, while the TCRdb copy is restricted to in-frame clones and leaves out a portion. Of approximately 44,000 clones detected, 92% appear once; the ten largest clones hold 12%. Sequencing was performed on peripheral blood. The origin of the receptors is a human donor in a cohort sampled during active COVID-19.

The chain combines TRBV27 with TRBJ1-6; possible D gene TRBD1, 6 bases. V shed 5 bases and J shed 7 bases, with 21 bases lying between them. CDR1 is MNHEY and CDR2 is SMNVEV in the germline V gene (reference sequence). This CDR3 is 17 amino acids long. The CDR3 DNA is TGTGCCAGCAGTGCCTCAACACAGGGCCCGGGGAATTCACCCCTCCACTTT. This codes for CASSASTQGPGNSPLHF.

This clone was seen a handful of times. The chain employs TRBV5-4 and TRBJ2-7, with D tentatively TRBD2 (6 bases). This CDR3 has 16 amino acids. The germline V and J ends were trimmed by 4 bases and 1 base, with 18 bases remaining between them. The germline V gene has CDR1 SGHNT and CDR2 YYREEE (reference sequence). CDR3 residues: CASSREVAGPSYEQYF. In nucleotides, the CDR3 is TGTGCCAGCAGCAGAGAGGTGGCGGGGCCTTCCTACGAGCAGTACTTC.

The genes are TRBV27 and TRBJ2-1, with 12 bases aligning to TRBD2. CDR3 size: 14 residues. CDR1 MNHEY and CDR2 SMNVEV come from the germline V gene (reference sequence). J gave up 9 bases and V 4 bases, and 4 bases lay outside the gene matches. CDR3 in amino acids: CASSSPTSGGEQFF. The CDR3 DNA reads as TGTGCCAGCAGTTCCCCGACTAGCGGGGGTGAGCAGTTCTTC.

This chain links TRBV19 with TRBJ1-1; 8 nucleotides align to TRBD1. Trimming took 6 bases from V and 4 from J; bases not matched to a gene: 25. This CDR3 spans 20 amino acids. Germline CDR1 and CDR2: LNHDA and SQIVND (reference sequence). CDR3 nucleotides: TGTGCCAGTAGCACTACCCCCGAGGCCAGGGGGCTTTTGGGGAGCACTGAAGCTTTCTTT. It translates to CASSTTPEARGLLGSTEAFF.

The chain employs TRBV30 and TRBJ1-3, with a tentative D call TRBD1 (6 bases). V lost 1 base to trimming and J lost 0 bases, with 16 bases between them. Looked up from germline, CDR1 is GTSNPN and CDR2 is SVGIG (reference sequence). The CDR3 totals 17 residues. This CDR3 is CAWSAFQGSVSGNTIYF. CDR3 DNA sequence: TGTGCCTGGAGTGCGTTTCAGGGGTCCGTCTCTGGAAACACCATATATTTT.

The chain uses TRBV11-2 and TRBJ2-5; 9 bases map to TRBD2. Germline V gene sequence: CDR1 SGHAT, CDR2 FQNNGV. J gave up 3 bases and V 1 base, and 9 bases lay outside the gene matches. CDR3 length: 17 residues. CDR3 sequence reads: CASSLGGRAGGEETQYF. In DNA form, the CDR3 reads TGTGCCAGCAGCTTAGGAGGCAGAGCGGGAGGAGAAGAGACCCAGTACTTC.

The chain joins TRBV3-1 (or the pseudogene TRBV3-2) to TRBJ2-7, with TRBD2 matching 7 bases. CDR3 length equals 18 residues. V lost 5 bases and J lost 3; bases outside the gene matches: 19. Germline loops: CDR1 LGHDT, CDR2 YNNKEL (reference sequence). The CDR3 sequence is CASSATPFGLEPSYEQYF. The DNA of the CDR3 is TGTGCCAGCAGCGCAACTCCGTTCGGACTAGAACCAAGCTACGAGCAGTACTTC.

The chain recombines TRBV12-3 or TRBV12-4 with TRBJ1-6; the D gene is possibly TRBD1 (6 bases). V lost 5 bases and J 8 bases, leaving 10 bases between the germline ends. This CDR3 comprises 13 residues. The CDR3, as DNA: TGTGCCAGCAGTGTGGACAGATATTCACCCCTCCACTTT. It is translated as CASSVDRYSPLHF.

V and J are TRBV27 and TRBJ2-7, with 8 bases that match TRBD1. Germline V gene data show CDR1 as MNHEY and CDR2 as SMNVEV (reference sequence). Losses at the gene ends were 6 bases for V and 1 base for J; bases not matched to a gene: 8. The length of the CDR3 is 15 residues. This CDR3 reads CASSRQGTLSYEQYF. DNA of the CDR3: TGTGCCAGCAGCCGACAGGGGACATTGTCCTACGAGCAGTACTTC.

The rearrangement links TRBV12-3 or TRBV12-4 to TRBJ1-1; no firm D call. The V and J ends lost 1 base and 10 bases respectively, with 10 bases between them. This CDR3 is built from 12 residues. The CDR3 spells CASSLGDFGAFF. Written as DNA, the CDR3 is TGTGCCAGCAGTTTAGGTGACTTCGGAGCTTTCTTT.

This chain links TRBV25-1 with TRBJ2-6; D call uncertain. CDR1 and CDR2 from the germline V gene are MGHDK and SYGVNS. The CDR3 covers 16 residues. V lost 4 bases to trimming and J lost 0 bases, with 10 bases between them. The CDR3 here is CASSVLSSSGANVLTF. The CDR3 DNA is TGTGCCAGCAGTGTACTTAGCAGCTCTGGGGCCAACGTCCTGACTTTC.

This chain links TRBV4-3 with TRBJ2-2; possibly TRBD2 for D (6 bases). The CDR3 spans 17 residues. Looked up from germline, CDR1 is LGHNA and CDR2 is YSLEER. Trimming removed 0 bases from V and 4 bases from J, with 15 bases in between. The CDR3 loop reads CASSQEPGVVGTGELFF. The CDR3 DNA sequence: TGCGCCAGCAGCCAAGAGCCGGGAGTGGTGGGCACCGGGGAGCTGTTTTTT.

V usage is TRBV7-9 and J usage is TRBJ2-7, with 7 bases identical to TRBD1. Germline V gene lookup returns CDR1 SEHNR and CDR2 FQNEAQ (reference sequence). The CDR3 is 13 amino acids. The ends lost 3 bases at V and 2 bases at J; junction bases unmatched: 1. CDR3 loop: CASSFGTAYEQYF. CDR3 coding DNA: TGTGCCAGCAGCTTTGGGACAGCCTACGAGCAGTACTTC.

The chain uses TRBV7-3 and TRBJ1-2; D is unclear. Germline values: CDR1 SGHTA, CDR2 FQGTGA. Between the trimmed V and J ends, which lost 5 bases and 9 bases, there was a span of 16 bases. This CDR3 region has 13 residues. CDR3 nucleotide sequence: TGTGCCAGCAGCCTCCGGGAATCCGAGCGCTACACCTTC. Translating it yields CASSLRESERYTF.

The CDR3 here is CSAGGQGPQSNYGYTF. DNA of the CDR3: TGCAGCGCCGGGGGACAGGGGCCCCAGAGTAACTATGGCTACACCTTC. The chain employs TRBV29-1 and TRBJ1-2; 10 bases are shared with TRBD1. This CDR3 is 16 amino acids long. CDR1 and CDR2 from the germline V gene are SQVTM and ANQGSEA. Unmatched junction bases numbered 12, after V lost 7 bases and J lost 1 base. The variable domain in full, completed from reference TRBV29-1 and TRBJ1-2, reads SAVISQKPSRDICQRGTSLTIQCQVDSQVTMMFWYRQQPGQSLTLIATANQGSEATYESGFVIDKFPISRPNLTFSTLTVSNMSPEDSSIYLCSAGGQGPQSNYGYTFGSGTRLTVV.

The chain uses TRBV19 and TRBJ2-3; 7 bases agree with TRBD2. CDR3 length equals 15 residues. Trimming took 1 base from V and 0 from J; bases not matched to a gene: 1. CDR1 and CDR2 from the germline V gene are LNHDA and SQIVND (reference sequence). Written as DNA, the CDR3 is TGTGCCAGTAGTATAGCAGCGGGGAGCACAGATACGCAGTATTTT. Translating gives CASSIAAGSTDTQYF.

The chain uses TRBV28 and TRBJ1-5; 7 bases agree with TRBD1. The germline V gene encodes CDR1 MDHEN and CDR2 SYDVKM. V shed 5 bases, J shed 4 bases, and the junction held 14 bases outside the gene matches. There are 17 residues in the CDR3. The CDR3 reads CASSPSSLDRVNQPQHF. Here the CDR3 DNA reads TGTGCCAGCAGTCCGTCGTCGCTCGACAGGGTTAATCAGCCCCAGCATTTT.

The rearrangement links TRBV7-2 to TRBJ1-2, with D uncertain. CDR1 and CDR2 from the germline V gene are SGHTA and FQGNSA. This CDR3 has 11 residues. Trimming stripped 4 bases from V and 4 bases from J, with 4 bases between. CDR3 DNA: TGTGCCAGCAGCTCTACCTATGGCTACACCTTC. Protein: CASSSTYGYTF.

CDR3 loop: CASSPFGQGLLGDVYF. CDR3 DNA sequence: TGTGCCAGCTCACCATTCGGACAGGGGCTTCTGGGGGACGTATATTTT. V is TRBV18 and J is TRBJ1-3; 9 positions match TRBD1. V shed 2 bases and J 14 bases; nucleotides not matched to a gene: 16. The V gene's germline CDR1 is KGHSH and CDR2 LQKENI. The CDR3 is made up of 16 amino acids.

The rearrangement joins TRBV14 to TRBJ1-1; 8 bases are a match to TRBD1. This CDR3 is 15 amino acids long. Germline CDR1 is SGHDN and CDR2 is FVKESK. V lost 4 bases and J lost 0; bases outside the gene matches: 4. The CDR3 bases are TGTGCCAGCAGCCCGACAGGGGTAATGAACACTGAAGCTTTCTTT. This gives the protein CASSPTGVMNTEAFF.

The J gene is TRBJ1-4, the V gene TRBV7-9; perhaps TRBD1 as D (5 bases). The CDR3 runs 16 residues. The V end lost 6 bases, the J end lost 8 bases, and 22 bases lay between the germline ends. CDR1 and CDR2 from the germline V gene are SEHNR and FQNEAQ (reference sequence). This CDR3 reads CASSTGPSRKREKLFF. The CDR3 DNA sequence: TGTGCCAGCAGTACAGGCCCCAGCCGTAAAAGGGAAAAACTGTTTTTT.

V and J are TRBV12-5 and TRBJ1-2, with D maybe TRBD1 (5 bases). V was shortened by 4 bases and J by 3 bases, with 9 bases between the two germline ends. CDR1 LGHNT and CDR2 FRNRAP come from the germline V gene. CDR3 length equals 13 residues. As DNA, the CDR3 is TGTGCTAGTGGTTCGGGGGGATACTATGGCTACACCTTC. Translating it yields CASGSGGYYGYTF.